This passage covers 20 T cell receptor beta chains from one sample sequenced in a study of cytomegalovirus exposure and HLA in healthy donors. The PCR used 60 Vbeta and 13 Jbeta primers. Repertoires were generated with immunoSEQ multiplex PCR, while TCRdb's copy carries only in-frame clones and drops some. The sample records about 35,000 clones, around 80% being singletons. Sequencing was done on a sample of PBMCs. Source of these receptors: a woman aged 18-29 years in good health and CMV-seronegative.

This clone was detected a few times. The rearrangement links TRBV7-2 to TRBJ2-1; 12 positions match TRBD2. Germline V lookup: CDR1 SGHTA, CDR2 FQGNSA. With 0 bases clipped from V and 6 bases from J, the junction kept 9 bases outside the gene matches. There are 18 residues in the CDR3. The CDR3 region is CASSLAGIGLAGLNEQFF. The CDR3 nucleotides are TGTGCCAGCAGCTTAGCGGGAATCGGACTAGCGGGGCTCAATGAGCAGTTCTTC.

The J gene is TRBJ2-5, the V gene TRBV29-1; a possible D gene is TRBD1 (5 bases). Germline values: CDR1 SQVTM, CDR2 ANQGSEA. The CDR3 length is 14 residues. V lost 6 bases and J lost 0, with 14 bases in between. CDR3 sequence: CSVFLKGNQETQYF. As DNA, the CDR3 is TGCAGCGTCTTTTTGAAGGGGAACCAAGAGACCCAGTACTTC.

V gene TRBV7-9 combines with J gene TRBJ2-7, with 8 bases identical to TRBD1. V shed 5 bases and J 4 bases; nucleotides not matched to a gene: 10. The CDR3 contains 15 residues. Germline CDR1 is SEHNR and CDR2 is FQNEAQ (reference sequence). In DNA form, the CDR3 reads TGTGCCAGCAGCAAAATCCAGGGGGCCCTATACGAGCAGTACTTC. Its protein is CASSKIQGALYEQYF.

The rearrangement joins TRBV15 to TRBJ1-1; 7 nucleotides match TRBD1. CDR3 length equals 16 residues. Trimming cost V 3 bases and J 6 bases; bases outside gene matches: 13. Germline V gene sequence: CDR1 LNHNV, CDR2 YYDKDF (reference sequence). CDR3 in amino acids: CATSSPSGGFSAEAFF. The CDR3 nucleotides are TGTGCCACCAGCAGTCCTTCAGGGGGGTTTAGCGCTGAAGCTTTCTTT.

The chain has TRBV30 and TRBJ1-2; D remains ambiguous. The CDR3 has 12 amino acids. Trimming removed 2 bases at V and 3 bases at J, with 7 bases between. The V gene's germline CDR1 is GTSNPN and CDR2 SVGIG (reference sequence). CDR3 residues: CAWSLGDYGYTF. The CDR3 nucleotides are TGTGCCTGGAGTCTGGGAGACTATGGCTACACCTTC.

The chain is built from TRBV11-2 and TRBJ2-1; D may be TRBD2 (7 bases). Germline lookup yields CDR1 SGHAT and CDR2 FQNNGV. The length of the CDR3 is 18 residues. Trimming stripped 6 bases from V and 0 bases from J, with 21 bases between. This CDR3 is CASRKPGGLLRSYNEQFF. The CDR3 nucleotides are TGTGCCAGCAGGAAGCCGGGGGGCCTTCTCCGCTCCTACAATGAGCAGTTCTTC.

The gene calls are TRBV7-2 and TRBJ2-5, with TRBD1 identical over 7 bases. CDR3 size: 14 residues. In germline, CDR1 is SGHTA, CDR2 FQGNSA. V dropped 9 bases and J dropped 2; count of bases not matched to a gene: 9. Written as DNA, the CDR3 is TGTGCCAGAAGACAGGGTTTATTTCAAGAGACCCAGTACTTC. Its translation is CARRQGLFQETQYF.

The V gene is TRBV7-9, the J gene TRBJ2-7; TRBD2 might be the D (6 bases). Between the trimmed V and J ends, which lost 3 bases and 0 bases, there was a span of 12 bases. Germline CDR1 SEHNR, CDR2 FQNEAQ (reference sequence). This CDR3 comprises 15 residues. The CDR3 sequence is CASSFLRGISYEQYF. In DNA form, the CDR3 reads TGTGCCAGCAGCTTCCTACGGGGGATCTCCTACGAGCAGTACTTC.

This clone has just a few counts. The rearrangement links TRBV2 to TRBJ2-3; 11 bases fit TRBD2. Germline assignment: CDR1 SNHLY and CDR2 FYNNEI. The J segment lost 9 bases and the V segment lost 2 bases, leaving 1 base of the junction unmatched. The CDR3 totals 13 residues. This chain's CDR3 is CASSETSGGTQYF. CDR3 sequence (DNA): TGTGCCAGCAGTGAAACTAGCGGGGGAACGCAGTATTTT.

V gene TRBV29-1 combines with J gene TRBJ2-7; 10 nucleotides line up with TRBD2. Losses at the gene ends were 7 bases for V and 0 bases for J; bases not matched to a gene: 12. The germline V gene has CDR1 SQVTM and CDR2 ANQGSEA. The CDR3 spans 16 residues. The CDR3 loop is CSAWLAGEKSSYEQYF. DNA for the CDR3: TGCAGCGCCTGGCTAGCGGGAGAGAAAAGCTCCTACGAGCAGTACTTC.

This clone has a single count. The CDR3 reads CASRGSTGDGYTF. The CDR3 nucleotides are TGTGCCAGCAGGGGCTCGACAGGGGATGGCTACACCTTC. The chain combines TRBV7-3 with TRBJ1-2, with TRBD1 matching over 8 bases. Germline CDR1 SGHTA, CDR2 FQGTGA. V gave up 6 bases and J gave up 6 bases; unmatched junction bases: 6. The CDR3 runs 13 residues.

The chain joins TRBV5-1 to TRBJ2-7; tentatively, D is TRBD1 (6 bases). Germline CDR1 reads SGHRS; CDR2 reads YFSETQ. This CDR3 contains 14 residues. V lost 0 bases, J lost 6 bases, and 13 bases lay in between. The CDR3 loop reads CASSLGRGPSEQYF. Written as DNA, the CDR3 is TGCGCCAGCAGCTTGGGCAGGGGCCCGAGCGAGCAGTACTTC.

V and J are TRBV7-9 and TRBJ1-1, with D unclear. The CDR3 contains 12 residues. Trimming shortened V by 3 bases and J by 4 bases, and 6 bases separated the two germline ends. The germline CDR1 and CDR2 sequences are SEHNR and FQNEAQ (reference sequence). CDR3 protein: CASSFGPTEAFF. CDR3 coding DNA: TGTGCCAGCAGCTTTGGCCCCACTGAAGCTTTCTTT.

This chain uses TRBV6-5 with TRBJ1-2, with a possible D match to TRBD1 (6 bases). V lost 5 bases, J lost 4 bases, and 14 bases lay in between. Germline loops: CDR1 MNHEY, CDR2 SVGAGI. The CDR3 sequence is 14 residues long. The CDR3 DNA reads as TGTGCCAGCAGTGGACTTAGGGGGGGCTATGGCTACACCTTC. It translates to CASSGLRGGYGYTF.

There are a few counts of this clone. The chain combines TRBV4-1 with TRBJ1-4, with TRBD1 matching 8 bases. Unmatched junction bases numbered 7, after V lost 2 bases and J lost 8 bases. CDR3 length: 15 amino acids. Per the germline V gene, CDR1 is MGHRA and CDR2 is YSYEKL. The CDR3 here is CASSQLTGVGEKLFF. For the CDR3, the DNA is TGCGCCAGCAGCCAACTGACAGGGGTTGGAGAAAAACTGTTTTTT.

V and J are TRBV7-3 and TRBJ2-5; 12 nucleotides agree with TRBD2. CDR3 length: 16 amino acids. CDR1 and CDR2 (germline): SGHTA, FQGTGA. The V and J ends lost 4 bases and 1 base, in that order; junction bases with no gene match: 4. CDR3 residues: CASSSGLAGTQETQYF. CDR3 in DNA: TGTGCCAGCAGCTCTGGACTAGCGGGGACCCAAGAGACCCAGTACTTC.

The chain is built from TRBV6-5 and TRBJ1-2, with 7 bases matching TRBD1. There are 13 residues in the CDR3. From germline, CDR1 is MNHEY and CDR2 SVGAGI. Losses at the gene ends were 8 bases for V and 3 bases for J; bases not matched to a gene: 6. In DNA form, the CDR3 reads TGTGCCAGCCAAGAAGGGACAGACTATGGCTACACCTTC. This sequence encodes CASQEGTDYGYTF.

CDR3 region: CASSPSLNTEAFF. The CDR3 nucleotides read TGTGCCAGCAGCCCGAGCCTGAACACTGAAGCTTTCTTT. The rearrangement joins TRBV27 to TRBJ1-1; D gene uncertain. Looked up from germline, CDR1 is MNHEY and CDR2 is SMNVEV (reference sequence). V lost 6 bases and J 0 bases, leaving 8 bases between the germline ends. The CDR3 runs 13 residues.

V is TRBV6-1 and J is TRBJ2-7, with TRBD1 identical over 8 bases. This CDR3 comprises 13 residues. Germline V lookup: CDR1 MNHNS, CDR2 SASEGT. The trim removed 6 bases at V and 5 bases at J, leaving 6 bases unmatched. CDR3 loop: CASRPGQAHEQYF. DNA of the CDR3: TGTGCCAGCAGACCGGGACAGGCCCACGAGCAGTACTTC.

In this sample, this clone turned up a few times. This chain joins TRBV7-8 and TRBJ2-1; 8 bases map to TRBD2. This CDR3 contains 15 residues. Looked up from germline, CDR1 is SGHVS and CDR2 is FQNEAQ. With V trimmed by 6 bases and J by 0 bases, 4 bases remained unmatched. The CDR3 region is CASRKSGSSYNEQFF. CDR3 in DNA: TGTGCCAGCAGGAAAAGCGGGAGCTCCTACAATGAGCAGTTCTTC. The variable domain in full, completed from reference TRBV7-8 and TRBJ2-1, reads GAGVSQSPRYKVAKRGQDVALRCDPISGHVSLFWYQQALGQGPEFLTYFQNEAQLDKSGLPSDRFFAERPEGSVSTLKIQRTQQEDSAVYLCASRKSGSSYNEQFFGPGTRLTVL.